These 32 T cell receptor beta chains came from one sample sequenced in a study of T-cell reconstitution after alpha-beta-depleted transplantation in children. Construction of the TCRbeta library involved unique molecular identifiers. From the PCR reads, TCRdb called clonotypes with MiXCR, one entry per CDR3 protein. Here the sample spans 500,000 to 600,000 distinct CDR3 sequences, roughly 27% being singletons. The material was PBMCs, obtained before TCRalphabeta/CD19-depleted stem cell transplant. The receptors originated from a boy younger than two with Wiskott-Aldrich syndrome, due to receive a stem cell transplant.

V is TRBV12-3 or TRBV12-4 and J is TRBJ2-3, with 10 bases lining up with TRBD1. Trimming at V came to 4 bases and at J to 0 bases, leaving 4 bases not matched to a gene. This CDR3 has 16 amino acids. The CDR3 spells CASSSSDRGSTDTQYF. Written as DNA, the CDR3 is TGTGCCAGCAGTTCCTCGGACAGGGGGAGCACAGATACGCAGTATTTT.

Only a few counts were recorded for this clonotype. This sequence joins TRBV20-1 and TRBJ1-3; 12 bases fit TRBD1. Germline V gene sequence: CDR1 DFQATT, CDR2 SNEGSKA (reference sequence). V gave up 6 bases and J gave up 2 bases; unmatched junction bases: 2. The length of the CDR3 is 14 residues. CDR3 amino acids: CSAGQGAPGNTIYF. The CDR3 region has the DNA TGCAGTGCGGGACAGGGGGCGCCTGGAAACACCATATATTTT.

J is TRBJ1-5 and V is TRBV4-2; 8 nucleotides match TRBD1. V lost 4 bases and J lost 0; bases outside the gene matches: 5. The CDR3 spans 16 residues. Per germline, CDR1 LGHNA and CDR2 YNFKEQ. For the CDR3, the DNA is TGTGCCAGCAGCCGCGACAGGGGAGGTAGCAATCAGCCCCAGCATTTT. It codes for CASSRDRGGSNQPQHF.

This clonotype was seen a handful of times. The chain joins TRBV5-1 to TRBJ2-1; D unclear. The ends were cut back, 0 bases at V and 8 bases at J, with 6 bases in the middle. This CDR3 is 12 amino acids long. CDR1 is SGHRS, CDR2 YFSETQ, per germline. The CDR3 DNA is TGCGCCAGCAGCTTGGCTCAGTATGAGCAGTTCTTC. Encoded protein: CASSLAQYEQFF.

This clonotype has just a few counts. V usage is TRBV24-1 and J usage is TRBJ2-1; no clear D. CDR1 KGHDR and CDR2 SFDVKD come from the germline V gene. Trimming removed 6 bases at V and 2 bases at J, with 7 bases between. This CDR3 is built from 13 residues. CDR3 residues: CATSLGTYNEQFF. The CDR3 bases are TGTGCCACCAGTTTAGGGACCTACAATGAGCAGTTCTTC.

This clonotype was seen a few times. The chain links TRBV27 to TRBJ2-6, with TRBD1 matching 9 bases. The CDR3 covers 17 residues. Germline-derived CDR1 and CDR2 are MNHEY and SMNVEV (reference sequence). The V segment lost 6 bases and the J segment 0 bases; nucleotides outside the gene matches: 6. The CDR3 DNA follows: TGTGCCAGCAGCATACAGGGGGCGTCCTCTGGGGCCAACGTCCTGACTTTC. Amino acid sequence: CASSIQGASSGANVLTF. Drawing the rest from reference TRBV27 and TRBJ2-6, the complete variable domain is EAQVTQNPRYLITVTGKKLTVTCSQNMNHEYMSWYRQDPGLGLRQIYYSMNVEVTDKGDVPEGYKVSRKEKRNFPLILESPSPNQTSLYFCASSIQGASSGANVLTFGAGSRLTVL.

This clonotype was observed a few times. This chain joins TRBV20-1 and TRBJ2-7, with 8 bases lining up with TRBD2. Per germline, CDR1 DFQATT and CDR2 SNEGSKA (reference sequence). With 5 bases clipped from V and 4 bases from J, the junction kept 13 bases outside the gene matches. The CDR3 runs to 15 residues. The CDR3 spells CSAPRVAGSRYEQYF. In DNA, the CDR3 is TGCAGTGCTCCCCGGGTAGCGGGATCACGGTACGAGCAGTACTTC.

The chain links TRBV10-3 to TRBJ1-1; no clear D. Trimming took 3 bases from V and 1 from J, leaving 12 bases between them. Germline CDR1 ENHRY, CDR2 SYGVKD. This CDR3 is 15 amino acids long. The DNA for the CDR3 is TGTGCCATCAGTGACTCGGAAAGGGAGAACACTGAAGCTTTCTTT. Protein product: CAISDSERENTEAFF.

This clonotype was seen only a few times. V and J are TRBV12-3 or TRBV12-4 and TRBJ2-1, with D unresolved. With 10 bases removed from V and 7 bases from J, the gap between germline ends came to 11 bases. The CDR3 is 11 residues long. CDR3 coding DNA: TGTGCCACCGGTCCGGCGAATGAGCAGTTCTTC. Translated: CATGPANEQFF.

This chain links TRBV7-3 with TRBJ2-6, with a tentative D call TRBD1 (6 bases). Germline CDR1 and CDR2: SGHTA and FQGTGA. This CDR3 is 19 amino acids long. V was clipped by 5 bases and J by 0 bases, with 20 bases between them. For the CDR3, the DNA is TGTGCCAGCAGCACAATTGGCGTCAGAGGGGGCTCTGGGGCCAACGTCCTGACTTTC. Amino acids: CASSTIGVRGGSGANVLTF.

V is TRBV6-1 and J is TRBJ1-2; D not resolved. Trimming cost V 2 bases and J 5 bases, with 9 bases left between them. The CDR3 loop spans 13 amino acids. The germline CDR1 and CDR2 sequences are MNHNS and SASEGT. The CDR3 sequence is CASSERAYYGYTF. The CDR3 DNA sequence: TGTGCCAGCAGTGAAAGAGCTTATTATGGCTACACCTTC.

This clonotype was counted only a few times. The gene calls are TRBV12-5 and TRBJ2-6; D perhaps matches TRBD1 (5 bases). Germline V gives CDR1 LGHNT, CDR2 FRNRAP. The CDR3 is 21 amino acids. Trimming pared 6 bases from V and 0 bases from J, leaving 27 bases between. This chain's CDR3 is CASGYSPIVSDSGSGANVLTF. The CDR3 nucleotides read TGTGCTAGTGGCTACTCTCCGATAGTTTCCGACAGTGGCTCTGGGGCCAACGTCCTGACTTTC.

The CDR3 nucleotides read TGTGCCAGCAGTCAAGTATTGGACACCGGGGAGCTGTTTTTT. Its protein is CASSQVLDTGELFF. The chain links TRBV12-3 or TRBV12-4 to TRBJ2-2; D is unclear. The CDR3 is 14 residues long. Trimming removed 5 bases from V and 3 bases from J, with 10 bases in between.

The V call is TRBV5-1, the J call TRBJ1-4; TRBD1 matches at 7 bases. Losses at the gene ends were 4 bases for V and 5 bases for J; bases not matched to a gene: 5. The CDR3 is made up of 14 amino acids. Germline V CDR1 and CDR2: SGHRS, YFSETQ. Written as DNA, the CDR3 is TGCGCCAGCAGCGAGGGACAGCTAAATGAAAAACTGTTTTTT. Amino acid sequence: CASSEGQLNEKLFF.

J is TRBJ2-7 and V is TRBV7-9; 9 positions agree with TRBD1. The CDR3 has 13 residues. Germline V gives CDR1 SEHNR, CDR2 FQNEAQ (reference sequence). V shed 5 bases, J shed 7 bases, and the junction held 6 bases outside the gene matches. DNA for the CDR3: TGTGCCAGCAGCCGGGACAGGGTACAGGAGCAGTACTTC. Amino acid sequence: CASSRDRVQEQYF.

This chain uses TRBV12-3 or TRBV12-4 with TRBJ2-1, with 8 bases aligning to TRBD2. The CDR3 length is 15 residues. Trimming took 3 bases from V and 5 from J; bases not matched to a gene: 6. DNA for the CDR3: TGTGCCAGCAGTTTTTTAGCGGGGTTCAACAATGAGCAGTTCTTC. Residues: CASSFLAGFNNEQFF.

This clonotype appeared a few times. The rearrangement uses TRBV5-1 and TRBJ2-1; 11 bases line up with TRBD2. Germline lookup yields CDR1 SGHRS and CDR2 YFSETQ. The ends lost 4 bases at V and 3 bases at J; junction bases unmatched: 6. The CDR3 runs 16 residues. CDR3 DNA: TGCGCCAGCAGCCACGCCGGGACTAGCGGCTACAATGAGCAGTTCTTC. Translating gives CASSHAGTSGYNEQFF.

This clonotype was picked up a small number of times. This rearrangement joins TRBV2 to TRBJ1-1; D remains unclear. Trimming took 8 bases from V and 12 from J, leaving 16 bases between them. The CDR3 has 11 amino acids. In germline, CDR1 is SNHLY, CDR2 FYNNEI. CDR3 amino acids: CASGLELTTFF. CDR3 bases: TGTGCCAGCGGACTCGAACTTACGACTTTCTTT. Drawing the rest from reference TRBV2 and TRBJ1-1, the complete variable domain is EPEVTQTPSHQVTQMGQEVILRCVPISNHLYFYWYRQILGQKVEFLVSFYNNEISEKSEIFDDQFSVERPDGSNFTLKIRSTKLEDSAMYFCASGLELTTFFGQGTRLTVV.

This clonotype has a handful of counts. The chain couples TRBV5-1 to TRBJ2-7; 9 nucleotides line up with TRBD1. V dropped 7 bases and J dropped 3; count of bases not matched to a gene: 11. CDR1 and CDR2 from the germline V gene are SGHRS and YFSETQ. The CDR3 spans 15 residues. The CDR3 reads CASGTGLGYSYEQYF. CDR3 nucleotide sequence: TGCGCCAGCGGGACAGGGCTCGGATACAGCTACGAGCAGTACTTC.

This clonotype was detected a few times. This chain uses TRBV5-1 with TRBJ1-2; 8 nucleotides agree with TRBD1. The CDR3 extends over 13 amino acids. V trimming: 3 bases; J trimming: 7 bases; junction bases outside the gene matches: 5. Germline CDR1 SGHRS, CDR2 YFSETQ. This chain's CDR3 is CASSSGGASGYTF. The CDR3 nucleotides read TGCGCCAGCAGCTCAGGGGGCGCGTCTGGCTACACCTTC.

The chain couples TRBV4-2 to TRBJ2-1; 11 nucleotides match TRBD2. V was pared by 0 bases and J by 9 bases, with 4 bases of the junction left unmatched. CDR3 length equals 15 residues. In germline, CDR1 is LGHNA, CDR2 YNFKEQ. In DNA form, the CDR3 reads TGTGCCAGCAGCCAAGAACTAGCGGGAGTTCCTGAGCAGTTCTTC. Translated, it gives CASSQELAGVPEQFF.

V and J are TRBV27 and TRBJ2-1; D remains ambiguous. V lost 0 bases and J lost 0, with 12 bases in between. From germline, CDR1 is MNHEY and CDR2 SMNVEV (reference sequence). CDR3 length: 17 amino acids. This CDR3 reads CASSLSWALSSYNEQFF. The CDR3 nucleotides read TGTGCCAGCAGTTTATCATGGGCCTTAAGCTCCTACAATGAGCAGTTCTTC.

The rearrangement uses TRBV27 and TRBJ2-5, with TRBD1 matching 7 bases. Germline V gives CDR1 MNHEY, CDR2 SMNVEV (reference sequence). V lost 8 bases, J lost 4 bases, and 13 bases stayed unmatched. The CDR3 length is 15 residues. The CDR3 region has the DNA TGTGCCAGCCCGCCCGGGACAGATATTAGAGAGACCCAGTACTTC. Translating it yields CASPPGTDIRETQYF.

This clonotype turned up a few times. In DNA, the CDR3 is TGCGCCAGCAGCTTGATAGGGGTCTACGAGCAGTACTTC. It encodes CASSLIGVYEQYF. The chain combines TRBV5-1 with TRBJ2-7, with D perhaps TRBD1 (5 bases). CDR1 and CDR2 (germline): SGHRS, YFSETQ. The CDR3 sequence is 13 residues long. Trimming removed 1 base from V and 3 bases from J, with 8 bases in between.

The chain joins TRBV20-1 to TRBJ2-3, with 8 bases lining up with TRBD1. Germline assignment: CDR1 DFQATT and CDR2 SNEGSKA (reference sequence). CDR3 length: 16 residues. The J segment lost 7 bases and the V segment lost 0 bases, leaving 12 bases of the junction unmatched. The CDR3 coding sequence is TGCAGTGCTAGAGATCCAGGGACAGGAGGCGTAAATACGCAGTATTTT. Amino acid sequence: CSARDPGTGGVNTQYF.

This clonotype was detected only a few times. The chain employs TRBV5-1 and TRBJ2-1; TRBD1 might be the D (7 bases). The CDR3 is made up of 15 amino acids. Per the germline V gene, CDR1 is SGHRS and CDR2 is YFSETQ. The ends were cut back, 3 bases at V and 2 bases at J, with 12 bases in the middle. CDR3 sequence reads: CASSSGDRAYNEQFF. Written as DNA, the CDR3 is TGCGCCAGCAGCTCGGGGGACAGAGCCTACAATGAGCAGTTCTTC.

This clonotype was found a few times. The CDR3 is CASSLGLAFAPGASGELFF. In DNA, the CDR3 is TGTGCCAGCAGTCTTGGACTAGCGTTCGCCCCGGGGGCCTCCGGGGAGCTGTTTTTT. This rearrangement joins TRBV9 to TRBJ2-2, with TRBD2 matching 9 bases. Germline CDR1 SGDLS, CDR2 YYNGEE. V was pared by 5 bases and J by 6 bases, with 20 bases of the junction left unmatched. This CDR3 contains 19 residues.

In its sample, this clonotype was seen a few times. The chain couples TRBV12-3 or TRBV12-4 to TRBJ1-4, with D perhaps matching TRBD1 (5 bases). The V end lost 1 base, the J end lost 8 bases, and 8 bases lay between the germline ends. The CDR3 length is 13 residues. CDR3 DNA sequence: TGTGCCAGCAGTTTAGTCGGGACCGAAAAACTGTTTTTT. Encoded protein: CASSLVGTEKLFF.

This chain joins TRBV20-1 and TRBJ2-1, with 9 bases that match TRBD2. V trimming: 3 bases; J trimming: 3 bases; junction bases outside the gene matches: 3. The CDR3 is 14 amino acids. The germline CDR1 and CDR2 sequences are DFQATT and SNEGSKA (reference sequence). The CDR3 loop is CSARGSGGYNEQFF. For the CDR3, the DNA is TGCAGTGCTAGGGGTAGCGGGGGCTACAATGAGCAGTTCTTC.

Here the CDR3 DNA reads TGCGCCAGCGCAGGGGGATTTACCAATGAGCAGTTCTTC. Its protein is CASAGGFTNEQFF. The chain uses TRBV5-1 and TRBJ2-1; 7 bases fit TRBD1. Germline trimming cut 7 bases from V and 6 bases from J; bases unmatched to any gene: 7. The V gene's germline CDR1 is SGHRS and CDR2 YFSETQ. CDR3 length: 13 residues.

This clonotype was observed a few times. The J gene is TRBJ1-4, the V gene TRBV12-3 or TRBV12-4; tentatively, D is TRBD1 (5 bases). The CDR3 has 16 residues. V was clipped by 6 bases and J by 4 bases, with 18 bases between them. This CDR3 reads CASSRDRRQLNEKLFF. In nucleotides, the CDR3 is TGTGCCAGCAGCCGGGACCGCCGGCAGCTTAATGAAAAACTGTTTTTT.

The chain carries TRBV29-1 and TRBJ2-5, with D possibly TRBD1 on 6 matching bases. Trimming took 5 bases from V and 5 from J, leaving 12 bases between them. Germline assignment: CDR1 SQVTM and CDR2 ANQGSEA. The CDR3 is made up of 12 amino acids. CDR3 in amino acids: CSVQGGLETQYF. DNA of the CDR3: TGCAGCGTTCAAGGGGGTCTGGAGACCCAGTACTTC. The entire variable domain, with the rest obtained from reference TRBV29-1 and TRBJ2-5, is as follows: SAVISQKPSRDICQRGTSLTIQCQVDSQVTMMFWYRQQPGQSLTLIATANQGSEATYESGFVIDKFPISRPNLTFSTLTVSNMSPEDSSIYLCSVQGGLETQYFGPGTRLLVL.